This T cell receptor (beta chain) derives from a study of blood T cell repertoires in COVID-19. Data came from immunoSEQ multiplex PCR; TCRdb stores just in-frame clones and leaves some out. The table lists 150,000 to 200,000 clones, around 83% of them singletons. The specimen sequenced was peripheral blood. This receptor was identified in a human donor in a cohort sampled during active COVID-19.

The CDR3 is CASRMTGHPYEQYF. The CDR3 nucleotides read TGTGCCAGCAGGATGACAGGGCACCCCTACGAGCAGTACTTC. The chain uses TRBV6-9 and TRBJ2-7; 7 bases fit TRBD1. The CDR3 is 14 residues long. Germline V gives CDR1 MNHGY, CDR2 SVAAGI. V lost 6 bases to trimming and J lost 2 bases; unmatched junction nucleotides: 7.